These 12 T cell receptor beta chains were all obtained from the same sample, sequenced in a study of a mutant IDH1 vaccine in newly diagnosed glioma. The time point was: week 35, safety follow-up. A 20-mer mutant IDH1 peptide at 300 ug was injected subcutaneously with topical imiquimod. Measured with immunoSEQ multiplex PCR; TCRdb has only the in-frame clones, and not every one. The sample records 58,000 or so clones, 70% to 90% being singletons. No antigen has been assigned to these receptors. Source: PBMCs, taken from a glioma patient whose treatment included an IDH1 peptide vaccine. The source is a man aged 40-50 years with glioma.

V and J are TRBV7-9 and TRBJ1-6, with TRBD1 matching 9 bases. V lost 5 bases, J lost 13 bases, and 6 bases stayed unmatched. CDR3 size: 13 residues. The germline V gene encodes CDR1 SEHNR and CDR2 FQNEAQ (reference sequence). The chain's CDR3 is CASSPDRGGPLHF. In nucleotides, the CDR3 is TGTGCCAGCAGCCCAGACAGGGGGGGTCCCCTCCACTTT.

This chain joins TRBV27 and TRBJ2-1; D gene ambiguous. CDR1 is MNHEY, CDR2 SMNVEV, per germline (reference sequence). The CDR3 sequence is 16 residues long. Trimming stripped 2 bases from V and 4 bases from J, with 15 bases between. In DNA form, the CDR3 reads TGTGCCAGCAGTTTACTTGACCCCAGAACATACAATGAGCAGTTCTTC. It encodes CASSLLDPRTYNEQFF.

The chain has TRBV7-9 and TRBJ2-1; 10 bases line up with TRBD1. This CDR3 contains 15 residues. Germline CDR1 reads SEHNR; CDR2 reads FQNEAQ (reference sequence). The junction had 4 bases not matched to a gene; V was cut back by 2 bases and J by 6 bases. The CDR3 bases are TGTGCCAGCAGCTTAACGACAGGGGGCGGCAATGAGCAGTTCTTC. This translates into CASSLTTGGGNEQFF.

The chain joins TRBV6-4 to TRBJ2-1, with 7 bases aligning to TRBD2. The CDR3 contains 13 residues. Germline CDR1 MRHNA, CDR2 SNTAGT. Losses at the gene ends were 6 bases for V and 4 bases for J; bases not matched to a gene: 3. The CDR3 spells CASRGDYYNEQFF. For the CDR3, the DNA is TGTGCCAGCAGAGGGGACTATTACAATGAGCAGTTCTTC.

V is TRBV5-4 and J is TRBJ1-2; 9 nucleotides agree with TRBD1. Germline-derived CDR1 and CDR2 are SGHNT and YYREEE (reference sequence). The CDR3 extends over 15 amino acids. Trimming took 2 bases from V and 1 from J; bases not matched to a gene: 3. In DNA form, the CDR3 reads TGTGCCAGCAGCTTAAGGGACAGGGATAACTATGGCTACACCTTC. Translating it yields CASSLRDRDNYGYTF.

The rearrangement joins TRBV6-1 to TRBJ1-1, with no clear D. Germline assignment: CDR1 MNHNS and CDR2 SASEGT. The CDR3 consists of 13 residues. The V gene lost 7 bases and the J gene lost 3 bases, with 12 bases spanning the gap. The CDR3 loop is CASISLRYTEAFF. The CDR3 DNA reads as TGTGCCAGCATCTCCCTAAGGTACACTGAAGCTTTCTTT.

This rearrangement joins TRBV28 to TRBJ2-7, with D unclear. The CDR3 runs 12 residues. The V and J ends lost 5 bases and 3 bases respectively, with 8 bases between them. Germline V gene lookup returns CDR1 MDHEN and CDR2 SYDVKM. CDR3: CASSNKYYEQYF. The CDR3 DNA is TGTGCCAGCAGTAACAAGTACTACGAGCAGTACTTC.

The gene calls are TRBV6-5 and TRBJ1-1, with D possibly TRBD1 on 5 matching bases. Germline CDR1 is MNHEY and CDR2 is SVGAGI. Trimming cost V 6 bases and J 8 bases, with 10 bases left between them. The CDR3 is 11 amino acids. CDR3 nucleotides: TGTGCCAGCAGATGGGGCACAGAAGCTTTCTTT. Its protein product is CASRWGTEAFF.

This sequence joins TRBV7-9 and TRBJ1-4; D remains ambiguous. CDR3 length equals 11 residues. CDR1 and CDR2 from the germline V gene are SEHNR and FQNEAQ (reference sequence). Trimming took 6 bases from V and 12 from J, leaving 11 bases between them. In DNA form, the CDR3 reads TGTGCCAGCAGTTCAAGAACAGAACTGTTTTTT. This sequence encodes CASSSRTELFF.

The V call is TRBV10-2, the J call TRBJ2-7; D is perhaps TRBD1 or TRBD2 (5 bases each). Trimming shortened V by 6 bases and J by 1 base, and 13 bases separated the two germline ends. The germline CDR1 and CDR2 sequences are WSHSY and SAAADI. CDR3 size: 14 residues. This CDR3 is CASSSGTASYEQYF. CDR3 in DNA: TGCGCCAGCAGCTCCGGGACCGCTTCCTACGAGCAGTACTTC.

J is TRBJ2-1 and V is TRBV9; D remains ambiguous. Germline V CDR1 and CDR2: SGDLS, YYNGEE. Between the trimmed V and J ends, which lost 3 bases and 1 base, there was a span of 8 bases. There are 14 residues in the CDR3. The CDR3 DNA is TGTGCCAGCAGCGACCGGGCGTCCTACAATGAGCAGTTCTTC. It translates to CASSDRASYNEQFF. The full variable domain, its missing parts supplied by reference TRBV9 and TRBJ2-1, is DSGVTQTPKHLITATGQRVTLRCSPRSGDLSVYWYQQSLDQGLQFLIQYYNGEERAKGNILERFSAQQFPDLHSELNLSSLELGDSALYFCASSDRASYNEQFFGPGTRLTVL.

V and J are TRBV10-3 and TRBJ2-3; 8 bases line up with TRBD2. The CDR3 totals 13 residues. After removal of 7 bases from V and 4 bases from J, the junction contained 4 bases not matched to a gene. The V gene's germline CDR1 is ENHRY and CDR2 SYGVKD. CDR3 nucleotides: TGTGCCATCAAGTTAGCGGGATCAGATACGCAGTATTTT. Protein product: CAIKLAGSDTQYF.